These 3 T cell receptor beta chains originate from one sample sequenced in a study of blood T cells in healthy people across ages. Together with a sample-barcoded 5' primer, a J-beta primer mix was included in a second PCR lasting about 6 to 11 cycles. MiXCR, run by TCRdb on the 5' RACE reads, gives a single entry per CDR3 protein. The profile covers 700,000 to 900,000 distinct CDR3 sequences, with roughly 25% appearing a single time and approximately 2.9% taken by the ten largest. Separately, the same data were catalogued under a study of T cells of mothers and their children.

The sequenced material came from blood. Every receptor here comes from a boy younger than 18 in good health.

Remarks on this clonotype: The junction departs from the called germline gene at one end, perhaps through a read error. The J gene is TRBJ1-1, the V gene TRBV7-2; D possibly corresponds to TRBD1 (6 bases). There are 13 residues in the CDR3. Germline CDR1 reads SGHTA; CDR2 reads FQGNSA. The CDR3 bases are TGTGCCAGCAGCGAACAGGGAAACACTGAAACTTTCTTT. Protein sequence: CASSEQGNTETFF.

A few counts support this clonotype. The CDR3 bases are TGTGCCAGCAGTCGACTTCAGGGACCTAATTCACCCCTCCACTTT. This translates into CASSRLQGPNSPLHF. This chain joins TRBV6-5 and TRBJ1-6; D possibly corresponds to TRBD1 (5 bases). The CDR3 runs to 15 residues. CDR1 MNHEY and CDR2 SVGAGI come from the germline V gene. V gave up 5 bases and J gave up 6 bases, with 14 bases separating them.

This clonotype has more than one count but fewer than ten. The rearrangement uses TRBV27 and TRBJ2-7; TRBD2 is a possible D gene (6 bases). V lost 6 bases and J lost 4, with 19 bases in between. The germline CDR1 and CDR2 sequences are MNHEY and SMNVEV (reference sequence). The CDR3 is made up of 15 amino acids. CDR3 protein: CASSTGKGGHYEQYF. As DNA, the CDR3 is TGTGCCAGCAGCACGGGGAAGGGAGGCCATTACGAGCAGTACTTC.